This T cell receptor beta chain is from a study of blood T cell repertoires in COVID-19. Study-level background: Acute-phase and convalescent COVID-19 samples originated in the United States, Italy and Spain.

This CDR3 comprises 14 residues. Per the germline V gene, CDR1 is MNHEY and CDR2 is SVGEGT. V dropped 1 base and J dropped 5 bases, with 11 bases sitting between them. Only in-frame clones appear in the TCRdb table, and some are missing; sequencing was by immunoSEQ multiplex PCR. The sample carries about 350,000 clones, about 87% recorded once. The rearrangement joins TRBV6-2 or TRBV6-3 to TRBJ2-5, with D unclear. Material for sequencing was PBMCs or T cells enriched from blood (not recorded which). This TCR was sampled from a woman aged 25 to 39 who had recovered from COVID-19. Written as DNA, the CDR3 is TGTGCCAGCAGTTACTACAGCCTTGGGGAGACCCAGTACTTC. Amino acids: CASSYYSLGETQYF.